Below, 26 T cell receptor beta chains from the same sample are listed, as sequenced in a study of cytotoxic CD8 clonotypes in ibrutinib-treated CLL. Sequencing used immunoSEQ multiplex PCR; TCRdb keeps in-frame clones, though not all of them. The sample contains some 310,000 clones, around four fifths of which appear only once. The specimen comprised PBMCs, sampled before ibrutinib treatment. All receptors derive from a human donor with chronic lymphocytic leukemia.

On this clone itself: Compared with germline, one end of the junction differs, possibly owing to a read error. The chain uses TRBV13 and TRBJ1-1, with TRBD1 identical over 9 bases. The germline CDR1 and CDR2 sequences are PRHDT and FYEKMQ (reference sequence). The CDR3 is made up of 12 amino acids. In nucleotides, the CDR3 is TGTGCCAGCAGCTTAAGGCGGGACAGGGAGCACTTT. Protein product: CASSLRRDREHF.

The chain links TRBV19 to TRBJ2-7; 8 positions match TRBD1. The V and J ends lost 6 bases and 1 base, in that order; junction bases with no gene match: 11. Germline assignment: CDR1 LNHDA and CDR2 SQIVND (reference sequence). This CDR3 is 16 amino acids long. DNA for the CDR3: TGTGCCAGTAGCCTATCGACAGGGGCGCTTTCCTACGAGCAGTACTTC. Amino acids: CASSLSTGALSYEQYF.

The chain combines TRBV2 with TRBJ1-1, with TRBD1 matching 8 bases. V was pared by 4 bases and J by 1 base, with 2 bases of the junction left unmatched. The V gene's germline CDR1 is SNHLY and CDR2 FYNNEI. This CDR3 is built from 14 residues. The chain's CDR3 is CASSGTGRNTEAFF. CDR3 in DNA: TGTGCCAGCAGTGGGACAGGGAGGAACACTGAAGCTTTCTTT. The variable domain in full, completed from reference TRBV2 and TRBJ1-1, reads EPEVTQTPSHQVTQMGQEVILRCVPISNHLYFYWYRQILGQKVEFLVSFYNNEISEKSEIFDDQFSVERPDGSNFTLKIRSTKLEDSAMYFCASSGTGRNTEAFFGQGTRLTVV.

The chain recombines TRBV4-3 with TRBJ2-1, with 8 bases fitting TRBD1. CDR1 LGHNA and CDR2 YSLEER come from the germline V gene. This CDR3 is built from 15 residues. J gave up 0 bases and V 3 bases, and 1 base lay outside the gene matches. The chain's CDR3 is CASSQGQVSYNEQFF. In nucleotides, the CDR3 is TGCGCCAGCAGCCAGGGACAGGTCTCCTACAATGAGCAGTTCTTC.

V usage is TRBV7-9 and J usage is TRBJ1-1; no firm D call. Germline V gene sequence: CDR1 SEHNR, CDR2 FQNEAQ (reference sequence). V was clipped by 4 bases and J by 4 bases, with 10 bases between them. The CDR3 is made up of 13 amino acids. The CDR3 region is CASSYELGTEAFF. The CDR3 nucleotides read TGTGCCAGCAGCTACGAACTGGGCACTGAAGCTTTCTTT.

This clone turned up a few times. This chain joins TRBV2 and TRBJ1-1; TRBD1 might be the D (5 bases). This CDR3 has 13 residues. V lost 4 bases and J 4 bases, leaving 10 bases between the germline ends. Germline V gene lookup returns CDR1 SNHLY and CDR2 FYNNEI. CDR3 residues: CASSARGSTEAFF. The CDR3 bases are TGTGCCAGCAGTGCGAGGGGCAGCACTGAAGCTTTCTTT. The full variable domain, rest sourced from reference TRBV2 and TRBJ1-1, is EPEVTQTPSHQVTQMGQEVILRCVPISNHLYFYWYRQILGQKVEFLVSFYNNEISEKSEIFDDQFSVERPDGSNFTLKIRSTKLEDSAMYFCASSARGSTEAFFGQGTRLTVV.

The chain joins TRBV19 to TRBJ2-3; D is uncertain. The CDR3 runs to 16 residues. V lost 0 bases and J 2 bases, leaving 12 bases between the germline ends. Germline V gene sequence: CDR1 LNHDA, CDR2 SQIVND (reference sequence). CDR3 in amino acids: CASSIDLGGSTDTQYF. The CDR3 nucleotides read TGTGCCAGTAGTATAGATCTAGGCGGTTCCACAGATACGCAGTATTTT.

This chain uses TRBV18 with TRBJ2-5; TRBD2 matches at 9 bases. V shed 3 bases, J shed 1 base, and the junction held 9 bases outside the gene matches. CDR1 and CDR2 (germline): KGHSH, LQKENI. There are 17 residues in the CDR3. The CDR3 nucleotides read TGTGCCAGCTCACCGACCCGGGGTAGCGGGGGCCAAGAGACCCAGTACTTC. This codes for CASSPTRGSGGQETQYF.

The genes are TRBV28 and TRBJ1-5; no firm D call. Per the germline V gene, CDR1 is MDHEN and CDR2 is SYDVKM. The CDR3 covers 14 residues. Trimming stripped 6 bases from V and 5 bases from J, with 14 bases between. The CDR3 is CASRDATGYQPQHF. CDR3 bases: TGTGCCAGCAGGGACGCGACGGGGTATCAGCCCCAGCATTTT.

The chain links TRBV12-5 to TRBJ1-1; no reliable D call. V was shortened by 2 bases and J by 1 base, with 8 bases between the two germline ends. Germline-derived CDR1 and CDR2 are LGHNT and FRNRAP. The CDR3 runs 14 residues. The CDR3, as DNA: TGTGCTAGTGGTTTGTTAGGAGGGAACACTGAAGCTTTCTTT. Its translation: CASGLLGGNTEAFF.

The chain carries TRBV7-9 and TRBJ2-3; no clear D. This CDR3 contains 14 residues. Germline V gene sequence: CDR1 SEHNR, CDR2 FQNEAQ (reference sequence). Trimming left V 5 bases short and J 2 bases short, with 11 bases between. The CDR3 loop is CASSPRTDTDTQYF. Written as DNA, the CDR3 is TGTGCCAGCAGCCCTCGGACGGACACAGATACGCAGTATTTT. Full variable domain (outside the CDR3, taken from reference TRBV7-9 and TRBJ2-3): DTGVSQNPRHKITKRGQNVTFRCDPISEHNRLYWYRQTLGQGPEFLTYFQNEAQLEKSRLLSDRFSAERPKGSFSTLEIQRTEQGDSAMYLCASSPRTDTDTQYFGPGTRLTVL.

The chain employs TRBV6-6 and TRBJ2-4; 13 positions agree with TRBD2. CDR3 length: 15 residues. V lost 6 bases, J lost 7 bases, and 6 bases stayed unmatched. Germline-derived CDR1 and CDR2 are MNHNY and SVGAGI (reference sequence). CDR3 DNA sequence: TGTGCCAGCAGCAAGACGGGACTAGCGGGGAACATTCAGTACTTC. Encoded protein: CASSKTGLAGNIQYF.

The gene calls are TRBV5-4 and TRBJ2-5; 10 nucleotides match TRBD2. The J segment lost 3 bases and the V segment lost 10 bases, leaving 6 bases of the junction unmatched. Germline CDR1 SGHNT, CDR2 YYREEE (reference sequence). This CDR3 region has 13 residues. The DNA of the CDR3 is TGTGCCGGAAAACTAGCGGGAAAAGAGACCCAGTACTTC. Amino acid sequence: CAGKLAGKETQYF.

This chain joins TRBV2 and TRBJ2-2, with 9 nucleotides matching TRBD1. The CDR3 contains 14 residues. J gave up 5 bases and V 8 bases, and 6 bases lay outside the gene matches. The germline gives CDR1 SNHLY, CDR2 FYNNEI. The CDR3, as DNA: TGTGCCAGCGCACCGGACAGGGGAACCGGGGAGCTGTTTTTT. Its translation is CASAPDRGTGELFF.

The rearrangement uses TRBV16 and TRBJ1-5; D not certain. The germline V gene has CDR1 KGHSY and CDR2 FQNENV. The CDR3 spans 14 residues. Trimming stripped 1 base from V and 9 bases from J, with 13 bases between. CDR3 nucleotides: TGTGCCAGCAGCCAATACGGCAGTAAGACGCCCCAGCATTTT. It codes for CASSQYGSKTPQHF.

The chain uses TRBV9 and TRBJ1-4; D possibly corresponds to TRBD1 (5 bases). Per germline, CDR1 SGDLS and CDR2 YYNGEE. Trimming took 0 bases from V and 5 from J, leaving 14 bases between them. There are 16 residues in the CDR3. The chain's CDR3 is CASSVAGTVGNEKLFF. The CDR3 coding sequence is TGTGCCAGCAGCGTAGCCGGGACCGTGGGAAATGAAAAACTGTTTTTT.

CDR3 nucleotide sequence: TGTGCCAGCAAACCGAGGGCCACCAATCAGCCCCAGCATTTT. Its protein product is CASKPRATNQPQHF. This sequence joins TRBV6-5 and TRBJ1-5; D ambiguous. V dropped 7 bases and J dropped 3 bases, with 13 bases sitting between them. The CDR3 totals 14 residues. The germline gives CDR1 MNHEY, CDR2 SVGAGI.

The rearrangement links TRBV13 to TRBJ2-2, with 7 bases aligning to TRBD1. With 5 bases clipped from V and 4 bases from J, the junction kept 4 bases outside the gene matches. CDR3 size: 14 residues. Germline values: CDR1 PRHDT, CDR2 FYEKMQ (reference sequence). As DNA, the CDR3 is TGTGCCAGCAGCGGACAGGATTTCACCGGGGAGCTGTTTTTT. Translated: CASSGQDFTGELFF.

This chain joins TRBV9 and TRBJ2-1, with unresolved D. Germline-derived CDR1 and CDR2 are SGDLS and YYNGEE. Between the trimmed V and J ends, which lost 0 bases and 0 bases, there was a span of 7 bases. The CDR3 sequence is 15 residues long. CDR3 nucleotides: TGTGCCAGCAGCGTAGGGGCTATCTCCTACAATGAGCAGTTCTTC. Translation gives CASSVGAISYNEQFF.

In its sample, this clone was seen once. V usage is TRBV9 and J usage is TRBJ2-2; D possibly corresponds to TRBD2 (7 bases). Trimming pared 4 bases from V and 4 bases from J, leaving 20 bases between. There are 17 residues in the CDR3. Germline loops: CDR1 SGDLS, CDR2 YYNGEE. The CDR3 sequence is CASSPGGGSLFTGELFF. The CDR3 DNA is TGTGCCAGCAGCCCCGGGGGCGGGAGTCTCTTCACCGGGGAGCTGTTTTTT.

V usage is TRBV2 and J usage is TRBJ1-5; 10 bases are shared with TRBD1. Germline V CDR1 and CDR2: SNHLY, FYNNEI. With V trimmed by 6 bases and J by 7 bases, 6 bases remained unmatched. The CDR3 consists of 14 residues. The CDR3 DNA is TGTGCCAGCAGCGGGACAGGGGAAGGGCAGCCCCAGCATTTT. Translation: CASSGTGEGQPQHF. The full variable domain, with the rest looked up from reference TRBV2 and TRBJ1-5, is EPEVTQTPSHQVTQMGQEVILRCVPISNHLYFYWYRQILGQKVEFLVSFYNNEISEKSEIFDDQFSVERPDGSNFTLKIRSTKLEDSAMYFCASSGTGEGQPQHFGDGTRLSIL.

This clone was detected a few times. This chain uses TRBV7-9 with TRBJ2-7; 8 bases align to TRBD2. CDR1 is SEHNR and CDR2 is FQNEAQ in the germline V gene (reference sequence). V lost 1 base to trimming and J lost 0 bases; unmatched junction nucleotides: 5. There are 16 residues in the CDR3. As DNA, the CDR3 is TGTGCCAGCAGCTTAGGGGGTAGCGGGATCTCCTACGAGCAGTACTTC. Its translation is CASSLGGSGISYEQYF.

The chain recombines TRBV7-2 with TRBJ2-2; D is perhaps TRBD2 (5 bases). V shed 7 bases and J shed 5 bases, with 17 bases lying between them. Germline loops: CDR1 SGHTA, CDR2 FQGNSA. The CDR3 extends over 15 amino acids. CDR3 residues: CASIPGPPGTGELFF. The CDR3 region has the DNA TGTGCCAGCATCCCGGGTCCCCCGGGGACCGGGGAGCTGTTTTTT.

The genes are TRBV29-1 and TRBJ2-7; D uncertain. The CDR3 runs to 13 residues. With 2 bases removed from V and 3 bases from J, the gap between germline ends came to 11 bases. From germline, CDR1 is SQVTM and CDR2 ANQGSEA. The CDR3 DNA reads TGCAGCGTTGAATCGGGCTTTGGCTACGAGCAGTACTTC. Translating gives CSVESGFGYEQYF.

V is TRBV19 and J is TRBJ2-7; a possible D gene is TRBD1 (5 bases). CDR1 and CDR2 (germline): LNHDA, SQIVND (reference sequence). The CDR3 is 15 residues long. The ends were cut back, 3 bases at V and 0 bases at J, with 12 bases in the middle. The DNA of the CDR3 is TGTGCCAGTAGTATCACAATCAGGGACTCCTACGAGCAGTACTTC. It is translated as CASSITIRDSYEQYF.

The chain couples TRBV20-1 to TRBJ1-1; D is perhaps TRBD1 (5 bases). The germline V and J ends were trimmed by 1 base and 10 bases, with 7 bases remaining between them. Germline CDR1 DFQATT, CDR2 SNEGSKA (reference sequence). The CDR3 loop spans 10 amino acids. The CDR3 DNA follows: TGCAGTGCTAGAGTGGGGGTAGCTTTCTTT. It encodes CSARVGVAFF.